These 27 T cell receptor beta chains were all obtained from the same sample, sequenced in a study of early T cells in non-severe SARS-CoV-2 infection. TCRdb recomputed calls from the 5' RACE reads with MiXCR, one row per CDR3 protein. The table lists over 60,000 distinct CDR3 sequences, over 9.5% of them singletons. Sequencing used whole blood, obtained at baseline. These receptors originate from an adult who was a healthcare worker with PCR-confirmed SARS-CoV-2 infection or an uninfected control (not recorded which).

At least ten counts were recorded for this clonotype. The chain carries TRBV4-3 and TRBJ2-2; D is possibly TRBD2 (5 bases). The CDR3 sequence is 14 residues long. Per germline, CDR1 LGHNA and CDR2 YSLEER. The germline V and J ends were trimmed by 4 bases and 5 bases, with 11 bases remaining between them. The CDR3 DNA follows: TGCGCCAGCAGCCCAGAGGGTTGGACCGGGGAGCTGTTTTTT. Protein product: CASSPEGWTGELFF.

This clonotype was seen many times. The CDR3 DNA follows: TGTGCCAGCAGTCATCCGACCACTAAAAACATTCAGTACTTC. It codes for CASSHPTTKNIQYF. This chain uses TRBV12-3 or TRBV12-4 with TRBJ2-4; no firm D call. This CDR3 has 14 residues. V was clipped by 5 bases and J by 4 bases, with 12 bases between them.

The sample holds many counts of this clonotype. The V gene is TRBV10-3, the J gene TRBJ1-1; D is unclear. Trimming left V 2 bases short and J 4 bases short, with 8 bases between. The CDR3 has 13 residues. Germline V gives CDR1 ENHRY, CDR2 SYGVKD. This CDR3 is CAISEGRVTEAFF. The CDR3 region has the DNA TGTGCCATCAGTGAGGGGAGGGTCACTGAAGCTTTCTTT.

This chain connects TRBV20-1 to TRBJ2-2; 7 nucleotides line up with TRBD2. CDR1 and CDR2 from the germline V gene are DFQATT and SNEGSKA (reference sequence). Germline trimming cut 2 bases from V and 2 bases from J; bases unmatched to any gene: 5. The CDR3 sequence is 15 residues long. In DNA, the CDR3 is TGCAGTGCTAGATCCAGCGGGGTAAACACCGGGGAGCTGTTTTTT. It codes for CSARSSGVNTGELFF.

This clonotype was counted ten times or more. The CDR3 loop is CASSGGPSGQGGEQYF. The CDR3, as DNA: TGTGCCAGCAGCGGAGGCCCCAGTGGACAGGGGGGCGAGCAGTACTTC. The J gene is TRBJ2-7, the V gene TRBV9; 10 bases match TRBD1. The V and J ends lost 3 bases and 6 bases, in that order; junction bases with no gene match: 12. CDR3 length: 16 residues. Per germline, CDR1 SGDLS and CDR2 YYNGEE.

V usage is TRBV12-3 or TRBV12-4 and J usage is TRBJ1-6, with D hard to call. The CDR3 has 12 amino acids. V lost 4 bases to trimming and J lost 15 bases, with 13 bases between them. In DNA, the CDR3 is TGTGCCAGCAGTTGGGGAGGCAGCCACCTCCACTTT. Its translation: CASSWGGSHLHF.

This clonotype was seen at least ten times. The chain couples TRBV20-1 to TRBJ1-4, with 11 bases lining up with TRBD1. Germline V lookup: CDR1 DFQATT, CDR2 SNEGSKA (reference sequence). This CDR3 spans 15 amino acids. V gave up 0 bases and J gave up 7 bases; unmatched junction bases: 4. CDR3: CSAREGTGGPEKLFF. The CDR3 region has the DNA TGCAGTGCTAGAGAGGGGACAGGGGGTCCTGAAAAACTGTTTTTT.

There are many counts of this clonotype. Here the CDR3 reads CASSLTENTEAFF. For the CDR3, the DNA is TGTGCCAGCAGCCTGACAGAGAACACTGAAGCTTTCTTT. This sequence joins TRBV12-3 or TRBV12-4 and TRBJ1-1, with D perhaps TRBD1 (5 bases). The V end lost 6 bases, the J end lost 1 base, and 9 bases lay between the germline ends. The CDR3 is made up of 13 amino acids.

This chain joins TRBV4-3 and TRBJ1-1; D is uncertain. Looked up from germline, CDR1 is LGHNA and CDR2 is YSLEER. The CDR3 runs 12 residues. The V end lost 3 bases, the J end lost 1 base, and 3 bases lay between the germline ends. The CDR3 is CASSQGNTEAFF. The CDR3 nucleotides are TGCGCCAGCAGCCAGGGGAACACTGAAGCTTTCTTT.

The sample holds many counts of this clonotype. The CDR3 DNA follows: TGTGCCAGCAGTGAAGTACAGGAATCCGGGGAGCTGTTTTTT. It translates to CASSEVQESGELFF. The V call is TRBV6-1, the J call TRBJ2-2; perhaps TRBD1 as D (5 bases). This CDR3 spans 14 amino acids. Germline V gene data show CDR1 as MNHNS and CDR2 as SASEGT. Trimming took 1 base from V and 6 from J, leaving 9 bases between them.

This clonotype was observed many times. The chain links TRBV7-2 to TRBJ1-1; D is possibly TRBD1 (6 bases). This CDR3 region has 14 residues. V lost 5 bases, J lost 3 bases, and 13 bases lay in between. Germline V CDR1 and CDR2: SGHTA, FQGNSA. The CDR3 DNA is TGTGCCAGCAGCCCACAGGGAGTGGACACTGAAGCTTTCTTT. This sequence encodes CASSPQGVDTEAFF.

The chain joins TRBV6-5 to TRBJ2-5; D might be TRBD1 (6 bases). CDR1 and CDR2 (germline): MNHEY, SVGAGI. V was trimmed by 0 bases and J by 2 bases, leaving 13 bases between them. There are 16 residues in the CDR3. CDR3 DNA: TGTGCCAGCAGTTACTCGCCTATTGGACAGCAAGAGACCCAGTACTTC. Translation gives CASSYSPIGQQETQYF.

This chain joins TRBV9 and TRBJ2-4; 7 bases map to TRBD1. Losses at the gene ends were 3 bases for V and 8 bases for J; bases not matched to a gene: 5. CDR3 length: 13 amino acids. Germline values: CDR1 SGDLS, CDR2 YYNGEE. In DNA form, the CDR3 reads TGTGCCAGCAGCGCCCGTGACAGGGACATTCAGTACTTC. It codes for CASSARDRDIQYF.

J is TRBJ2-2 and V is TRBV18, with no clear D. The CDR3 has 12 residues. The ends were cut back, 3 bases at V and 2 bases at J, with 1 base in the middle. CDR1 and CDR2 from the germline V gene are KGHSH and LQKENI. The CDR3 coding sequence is TGTGCCAGCTCACCTAACACCGGGGAGCTGTTTTTT. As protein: CASSPNTGELFF.

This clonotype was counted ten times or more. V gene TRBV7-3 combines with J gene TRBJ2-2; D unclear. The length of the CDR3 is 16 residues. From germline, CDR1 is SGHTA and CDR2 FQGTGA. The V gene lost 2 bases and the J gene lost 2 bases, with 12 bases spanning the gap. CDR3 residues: CASSLRPAGNTGELFF. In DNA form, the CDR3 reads TGTGCCAGCAGCTTACGCCCGGCAGGAAACACCGGGGAGCTGTTTTTT. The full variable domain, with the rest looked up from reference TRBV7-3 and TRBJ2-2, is GAGVSQTPSNKVTEKGKYVELRCDPISGHTALYWYRQSLGQGPEFLIYFQGTGAADDSGLPNDRFFAVRPEGSVSTLKIQRTERGDSAVYLCASSLRPAGNTGELFFGEGSRLTVL.

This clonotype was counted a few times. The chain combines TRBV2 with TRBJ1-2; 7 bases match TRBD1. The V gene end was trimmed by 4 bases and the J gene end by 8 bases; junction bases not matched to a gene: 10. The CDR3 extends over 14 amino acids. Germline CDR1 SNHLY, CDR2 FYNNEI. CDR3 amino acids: CASSGRQGDGGYTF. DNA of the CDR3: TGTGCCAGCAGTGGGCGTCAGGGGGATGGCGGCTACACCTTC.

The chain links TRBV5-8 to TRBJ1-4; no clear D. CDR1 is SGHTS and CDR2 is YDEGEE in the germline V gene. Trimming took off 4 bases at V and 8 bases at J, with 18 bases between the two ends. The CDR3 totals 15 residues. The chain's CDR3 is CASSPLYGVGEKLFF. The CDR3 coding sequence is TGTGCCAGCAGCCCGCTTTATGGGGTCGGGGAAAAACTGTTTTTT.

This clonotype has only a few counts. In DNA form, the CDR3 reads TGCGCCAGCAGCTTGGAGGGAGACAGCAATTCACCCCTCCACTTT. This codes for CASSLEGDSNSPLHF. The genes are TRBV5-1 and TRBJ1-6; a possible D gene is TRBD1 (5 bases). This CDR3 has 15 residues. Trimming stripped 0 bases from V and 7 bases from J, with 11 bases between. Looked up from germline, CDR1 is SGHRS and CDR2 is YFSETQ.

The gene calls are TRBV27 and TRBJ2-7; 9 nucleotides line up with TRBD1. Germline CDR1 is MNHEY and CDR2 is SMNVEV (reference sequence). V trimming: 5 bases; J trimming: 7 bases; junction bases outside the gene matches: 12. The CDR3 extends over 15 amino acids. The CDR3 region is CASSRAPQGAWEQYF. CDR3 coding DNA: TGTGCCAGCAGTCGTGCCCCACAGGGGGCATGGGAGCAGTACTTC.

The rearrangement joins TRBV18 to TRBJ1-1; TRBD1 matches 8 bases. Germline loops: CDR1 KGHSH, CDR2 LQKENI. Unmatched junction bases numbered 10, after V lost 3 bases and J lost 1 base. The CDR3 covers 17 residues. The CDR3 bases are TGTGCCAGCTCACCCTCCCCAGGGGGCGCAGGGAACACTGAAGCTTTCTTT. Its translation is CASSPSPGGAGNTEAFF. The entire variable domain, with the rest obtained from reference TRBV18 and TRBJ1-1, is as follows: NAGVMQNPRHLVRRRGQEARLRCSPMKGHSHVYWYRQLPEEGLKFMVYLQKENIIDESGMPKERFSAEFPKEGPSILRIQQVVRGDSAAYFCASSPSPGGAGNTEAFFGQGTRLTVV.

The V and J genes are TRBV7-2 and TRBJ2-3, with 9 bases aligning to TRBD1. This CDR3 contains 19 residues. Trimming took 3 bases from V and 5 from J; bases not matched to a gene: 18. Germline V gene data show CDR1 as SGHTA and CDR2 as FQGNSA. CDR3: CASSLVQTGTGFTGDTQYF. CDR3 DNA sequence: TGTGCCAGCAGCTTGGTGCAAACCGGGACAGGGTTTACCGGAGATACGCAGTATTTT.

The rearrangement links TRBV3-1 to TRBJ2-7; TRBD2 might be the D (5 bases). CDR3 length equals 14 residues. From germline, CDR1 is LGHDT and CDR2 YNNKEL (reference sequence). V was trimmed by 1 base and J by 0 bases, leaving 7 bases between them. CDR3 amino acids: CASSQGRGSYEQYF. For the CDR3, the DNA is TGTGCCAGCAGCCAAGGCCGGGGCTCCTACGAGCAGTACTTC.

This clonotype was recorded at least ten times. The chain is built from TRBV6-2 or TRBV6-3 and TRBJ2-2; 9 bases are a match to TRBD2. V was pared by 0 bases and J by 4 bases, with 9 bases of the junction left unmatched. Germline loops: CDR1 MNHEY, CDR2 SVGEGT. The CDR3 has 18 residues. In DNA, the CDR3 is TGTGCCAGCAGTTACTCGAAGTTAGCGGGGGCCTTCACCGGGGAGCTGTTTTTT. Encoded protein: CASSYSKLAGAFTGELFF.

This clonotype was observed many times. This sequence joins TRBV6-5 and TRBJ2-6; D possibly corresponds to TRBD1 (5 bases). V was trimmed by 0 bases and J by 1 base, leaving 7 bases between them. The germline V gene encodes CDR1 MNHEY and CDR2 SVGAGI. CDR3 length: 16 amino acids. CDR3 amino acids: CASSYSPGSGANVLTF. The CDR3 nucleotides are TGTGCCAGCAGTTACTCCCCAGGGTCTGGGGCCAACGTCCTGACTTTC.

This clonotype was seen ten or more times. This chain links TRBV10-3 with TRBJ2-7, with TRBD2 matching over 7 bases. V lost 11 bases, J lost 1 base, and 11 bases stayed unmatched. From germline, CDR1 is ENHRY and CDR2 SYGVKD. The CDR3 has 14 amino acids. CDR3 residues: CASHGTGGSYEQYF. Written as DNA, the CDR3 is TGTGCCTCTCACGGGACGGGAGGTTCCTACGAGCAGTACTTC.

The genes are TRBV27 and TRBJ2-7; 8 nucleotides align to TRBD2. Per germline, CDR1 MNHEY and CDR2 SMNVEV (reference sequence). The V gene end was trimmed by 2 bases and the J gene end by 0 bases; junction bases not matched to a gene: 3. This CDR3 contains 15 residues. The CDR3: CASSLAGGSSYEQYF. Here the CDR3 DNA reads TGTGCCAGCAGTTTAGCGGGGGGAAGCTCCTACGAGCAGTACTTC.

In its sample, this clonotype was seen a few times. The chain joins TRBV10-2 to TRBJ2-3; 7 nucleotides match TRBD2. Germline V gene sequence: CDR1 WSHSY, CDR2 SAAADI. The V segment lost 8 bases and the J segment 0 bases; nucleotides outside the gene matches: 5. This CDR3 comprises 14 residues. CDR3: CASRQRGSTDTQYF. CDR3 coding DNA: TGCGCCAGCCGTCAGCGGGGAAGCACAGATACGCAGTATTTT.